The 21 T cell receptor beta chains listed next were all sequenced from one sample in a study of cytomegalovirus exposure and HLA in healthy donors. The PCR was carried out with 60 Vbeta primers and 13 Jbeta primers. Assay used: immunoSEQ multiplex PCR; TCRdb lists only in-frame clones, some missing. The table records 150,000 to 200,000 clones, about four fifths of them present only once. Sequenced material: PBMCs. These receptors came from a man under 40 in good health and CMV-seropositive.

The V call is TRBV14, the J call TRBJ1-2, with TRBD1 identical over 8 bases. From germline, CDR1 is SGHDN and CDR2 FVKESK. The CDR3 is 14 residues long. V dropped 7 bases and J dropped 8; count of bases not matched to a gene: 12. CDR3 loop: CASTRAGQVMGYTF. The CDR3 DNA reads TGTGCCAGCACCAGAGCGGGACAGGTGATGGGCTACACCTTC.

The chain links TRBV27 to TRBJ1-5; D perhaps matches TRBD1 (5 bases). Germline V gives CDR1 MNHEY, CDR2 SMNVEV (reference sequence). V shed 6 bases and J shed 2 bases, with 14 bases lying between them. There are 15 residues in the CDR3. In DNA, the CDR3 is TGTGCCAGCAGCCGACGGACAAGCGGCAATCAGCCCCAGCATTTT. This gives the protein CASSRRTSGNQPQHF.

The V call is TRBV5-1, the J call TRBJ1-1; maybe TRBD1 (5 bases). Germline values: CDR1 SGHRS, CDR2 YFSETQ. Trimming removed 3 bases from V and 4 bases from J, with 10 bases in between. CDR3 length: 13 residues. CDR3 nucleotide sequence: TGCGCCAGCAGCTCGGGCAGGGCCACTGAAGCTTTCTTT. Its translation: CASSSGRATEAFF.

The chain recombines TRBV5-1 with TRBJ2-7, with D maybe TRBD1 (6 bases). In germline, CDR1 is SGHRS, CDR2 YFSETQ. The CDR3 totals 14 residues. The V end was cut by 4 bases, the J end by 4 bases, with 15 bases between. The CDR3 here is CASSPSGRGYEQYF. CDR3 DNA sequence: TGCGCCAGCAGCCCCTCCGGCAGGGGATACGAGCAGTACTTC.

The rearrangement links TRBV27 to TRBJ1-1; 7 nucleotides line up with TRBD1. The germline CDR1 and CDR2 sequences are MNHEY and SMNVEV (reference sequence). Trimming at V came to 0 bases and at J to 0 bases, leaving 7 bases not matched to a gene. This CDR3 contains 17 residues. CDR3 amino acids: CASSLSRGAFLNTEAFF. The CDR3 nucleotides are TGTGCCAGCAGTTTATCCAGGGGGGCGTTTTTGAACACTGAAGCTTTCTTT.

The chain uses TRBV21-1 and TRBJ2-5; the D segment call TRBD1 is taken from the table without a DNA check. The assigned J gene may be wrong: the sequence end matches TRBJ2-7 better. TRBV21-1 is a pseudogene segment. This CDR3 comprises 19 residues. The CDR3 loop reads CASSKWDRVKLLSSYEQYF. CDR3 bases: TGTGCCAGCAGCAAATGGGACAGGGTAAAGCTATTAAGCTCCTACGAGCAGTACTTC.

A remark on this clone: Compared with germline, one end of the junction differs, possibly owing to a read error. The chain carries TRBV7-9 and TRBJ2-2; a possible D gene is TRBD2 (6 bases). Germline CDR1 and CDR2: SEHNR and FQNEAQ (reference sequence). The CDR3 is made up of 12 amino acids. The CDR3 loop is CSSSLRGGELFF. The CDR3 DNA sequence: TGTTCCAGCAGCCTCCGGGGGGGGGAGCTGTTTTTT.

The chain joins TRBV5-1 to TRBJ2-3; perhaps TRBD2 as D (6 bases). The CDR3 is 14 amino acids. The germline V and J ends were trimmed by 5 bases and 2 bases, with 12 bases remaining between them. Germline assignment: CDR1 SGHRS and CDR2 YFSETQ. This CDR3 reads CASRTSGVTDTQYF. The CDR3 DNA reads TGCGCCAGCAGGACGTCGGGGGTCACAGATACGCAGTATTTT.

V usage is TRBV18 and J usage is TRBJ1-2; D is perhaps TRBD1 (5 bases). This CDR3 region has 18 residues. Germline CDR1 KGHSH, CDR2 LQKENI. V was pared by 5 bases and J by 3 bases, with 25 bases between. The CDR3 here is CASSSTLQGGRLDYGYTF. The CDR3 nucleotides read TGTGCCAGCTCAAGCACCCTCCAGGGAGGAAGACTGGACTATGGCTACACCTTC.

The chain uses TRBV7-2 and TRBJ1-1, with 8 positions matching TRBD1. Germline-derived CDR1 and CDR2 are SGHTA and FQGNSA. This CDR3 has 15 residues. The V and J ends lost 9 bases and 3 bases, in that order; junction bases with no gene match: 12. The CDR3 coding sequence is TGTGCCAGTTCACTGACAGGGGCGGGATACACTGAAGCTTTCTTT. As protein: CASSLTGAGYTEAFF.

The chain is built from TRBV4-2 and TRBJ2-1; D perhaps matches TRBD2 (5 bases). This CDR3 contains 13 residues. V lost 0 bases, J lost 10 bases, and 10 bases lay in between. CDR1 LGHNA and CDR2 YNFKEQ come from the germline V gene. CDR3 in DNA: TGTGCCAGCAGCCAAGATTTCGGCGGGGAGCAGTTCTTC. Translated: CASSQDFGGEQFF.

The chain is built from TRBV5-1 and TRBJ2-5; the D gene is possibly TRBD1 (6 bases). Germline values: CDR1 SGHRS, CDR2 YFSETQ. The V and J ends lost 5 bases and 1 base respectively, with 9 bases between them. The CDR3 extends over 13 amino acids. The CDR3 DNA sequence: TGCGCCAGCAGTCGGGACATCCAAGAGACCCAGTACTTC. Translated, it gives CASSRDIQETQYF. The complete variable domain, with remaining parts taken from reference TRBV5-1 and TRBJ2-5, reads KAGVTQTPRYLIKTRGQQVTLSCSPISGHRSVSWYQQTPGQGLQFLFEYFSETQRNKGNFPGRFSGRQFSNSRSEMNVSTLELGDSALYLCASSRDIQETQYFGPGTRLLVL.

This clone was counted only a few times. J is TRBJ1-4 and V is TRBV5-1; D not certain. CDR3 length equals 14 residues. Germline V gene data show CDR1 as SGHRS and CDR2 as YFSETQ. V lost 4 bases and J 3 bases, leaving 10 bases between the germline ends. The CDR3 sequence: CASSQTTANEKLFF. In DNA, the CDR3 is TGCGCCAGCAGCCAGACAACCGCTAATGAAAAACTGTTTTTT.

CDR3 amino acids: CASSLHTSGGADEQFF. Written as DNA, the CDR3 is TGCGCCAGCAGCCTCCACACTAGCGGGGGGGCCGATGAGCAGTTCTTC. V usage is TRBV4-1 and J usage is TRBJ2-1; 13 bases are a match to TRBD2. V lost 4 bases, J lost 8 bases, and 8 bases stayed unmatched. Germline values: CDR1 MGHRA, CDR2 YSYEKL. The CDR3 runs to 16 residues.

The chain combines TRBV9 with TRBJ2-7; D gene unclear. Germline V lookup: CDR1 SGDLS, CDR2 YYNGEE. CDR3 length: 16 residues. V dropped 3 bases and J dropped 3 bases, with 19 bases sitting between them. This CDR3 is CASSAPGAQRYYEQYF. Written as DNA, the CDR3 is TGTGCCAGCAGCGCCCCGGGTGCCCAACGATACTACGAGCAGTACTTC.

V usage is TRBV6-1 and J usage is TRBJ1-1; TRBD1 matches 7 bases. Germline V gene sequence: CDR1 MNHNS, CDR2 SASEGT. The CDR3 contains 14 residues. V was pared by 7 bases and J by 5 bases, with 10 bases of the junction left unmatched. CDR3 residues: CASTDDRASTEAFF. The CDR3 DNA is TGTGCCAGCACCGACGACAGGGCCTCGACTGAAGCTTTCTTT.

The rearrangement links TRBV27 to TRBJ1-1; D gene uncertain. V gave up 5 bases and J gave up 2 bases, with 12 bases separating them. This CDR3 spans 14 amino acids. Germline lookup yields CDR1 MNHEY and CDR2 SMNVEV (reference sequence). CDR3 residues: CASSPVLTNTEAFF. In DNA, the CDR3 is TGTGCCAGCAGTCCAGTTCTTACAAACACTGAAGCTTTCTTT.

The rearrangement links TRBV2 to TRBJ1-2; a weak D match, TRBD1 (6 bases). Trimming left V 9 bases short and J 4 bases short, with 18 bases between. The CDR3 is 14 amino acids. Germline V gene lookup returns CDR1 SNHLY and CDR2 FYNNEI. This CDR3 reads CASLGHYKSYGYTF. DNA for the CDR3: TGTGCCAGTTTGGGACACTATAAGTCCTATGGCTACACCTTC.

CDR3: CASSRQVEGDTQYF. The DNA of the CDR3 is TGTGCCAGCAGCCGTCAGGTGGAGGGGGATACGCAGTATTTT. J is TRBJ2-3 and V is TRBV5-4; TRBD2 is a possible D gene (6 bases). Germline CDR1 SGHNT, CDR2 YYREEE (reference sequence). CDR3 size: 14 residues. V lost 4 bases to trimming and J lost 6 bases, with 15 bases between them.

The rearrangement links TRBV5-4 to TRBJ1-1; D may be TRBD1 (6 bases). This CDR3 has 13 residues. The V and J ends lost 1 base and 6 bases respectively, with 10 bases between them. The germline V gene encodes CDR1 SGHNT and CDR2 YYREEE (reference sequence). CDR3 loop: CASSLTGKAEAFF. The CDR3 DNA follows: TGTGCCAGCAGCTTGACAGGGAAGGCTGAAGCTTTCTTT.

The chain couples TRBV27 to TRBJ2-2; 7 bases map to TRBD1. V dropped 4 bases and J dropped 3; count of bases not matched to a gene: 5. Germline CDR1 is MNHEY and CDR2 is SMNVEV (reference sequence). The CDR3 loop spans 15 amino acids. The CDR3 coding sequence is TGTGCCAGCAGTTCATCAGGGGGTCACACCGGGGAGCTGTTTTTT. It encodes CASSSSGGHTGELFF.